The 9 T cell receptor beta chains below come from one sample, sequenced in a study of blood T cell repertoires in COVID-19. Assay: immunoSEQ multiplex PCR; the TCRdb copy retains only in-frame clones and omits some. The sample yields about 81,000 clones, roughly 91% seen once. The sample consisted of peripheral blood. These receptors all stem from a woman aged 45-65 years in a cohort sampled during active COVID-19.

The J gene is TRBJ2-5, the V gene TRBV19; 9 nucleotides align to TRBD1. Germline-derived CDR1 and CDR2 are LNHDA and SQIVND (reference sequence). V was pared by 5 bases and J by 0 bases, with 7 bases of the junction left unmatched. The CDR3 has 16 amino acids. CDR3 residues: CASSWGTGRYQETQYF. The CDR3 DNA sequence: TGTGCCAGTAGTTGGGGGACAGGGCGGTACCAAGAGACCCAGTACTTC.

V usage is TRBV19 and J usage is TRBJ2-4; D gene unclear. This CDR3 spans 14 amino acids. Trimming took off 7 bases at V and 1 base at J, with 11 bases between the two ends. Germline V lookup: CDR1 LNHDA, CDR2 SQIVND (reference sequence). CDR3: CASTPPLAKNIQYF. CDR3 bases: TGTGCCAGTACCCCTCCCCTGGCCAAAAACATTCAGTACTTC. Looking up the rest from reference TRBV19 and TRBJ2-4 gives the full variable domain: DGGITQSPKYLFRKEGQNVTLSCEQNLNHDAMYWYRQDPGQGLRLIYYSQIVNDFQKGDIAEGYSVSREKKESFPLTVTSAQKNPTAFYLCASTPPLAKNIQYFGAGTRLSVL.

V usage is TRBV5-1 and J usage is TRBJ2-1; D not certain. The CDR3 is 13 residues long. Per the germline V gene, CDR1 is SGHRS and CDR2 is YFSETQ. V lost 2 bases and J 2 bases, leaving 5 bases between the germline ends. The CDR3 region is CASSFVTYNEQFF. Here the CDR3 DNA reads TGCGCCAGCAGCTTTGTCACCTACAATGAGCAGTTCTTC.

The chain employs TRBV28 and TRBJ1-1, with D unresolved. CDR3 length: 14 residues. Trimming removed 11 bases at V and 2 bases at J, with 18 bases between. CDR1 MDHEN and CDR2 SYDVKM come from the germline V gene. The CDR3 here is CAAGREIGNTEAFF. The CDR3, as DNA: TGTGCCGCGGGGAGGGAGATCGGAAACACTGAAGCTTTCTTT.

The gene calls are TRBV24-1 and TRBJ2-5; 10 bases agree with TRBD2. This CDR3 has 16 residues. Germline trimming cut 4 bases from V and 6 bases from J; bases unmatched to any gene: 10. Germline CDR1 reads KGHDR; CDR2 reads SFDVKD. CDR3 DNA: TGTGCCACCAGTGACACAGCGGGAGGGCCTATCCAGACCCAGTACTTC. Translating gives CATSDTAGGPIQTQYF.

The chain carries TRBV11-1 and TRBJ2-1, with TRBD1 as a possible D gene (6 bases). Per germline, CDR1 SGHAT and CDR2 FQDESV (reference sequence). The CDR3 contains 14 residues. Trimming took 5 bases from V and 0 from J, leaving 8 bases between them. DNA of the CDR3: TGTGCCAGCAGCACAGGGAGCTCCTACAATGAGCAGTTCTTC. Its translation: CASSTGSSYNEQFF.

The genes are TRBV27 and TRBJ2-5; 9 bases align to TRBD2. V shed 4 bases, J shed 5 bases, and the junction held 5 bases outside the gene matches. The CDR3 spans 14 residues. The V gene's germline CDR1 is MNHEY and CDR2 SMNVEV (reference sequence). The CDR3 sequence: CASSSPRGGETQYF. The CDR3, as DNA: TGTGCCAGCAGTTCCCCGCGGGGGGGGGAGACCCAGTACTTC.

Only one count was recorded for this clone. The gene calls are TRBV7-8 and TRBJ2-7; tentatively, D is TRBD1 (6 bases). CDR3 length: 14 amino acids. Germline V gene lookup returns CDR1 SGHVS and CDR2 FQNEAQ. V was pared by 8 bases and J by 4 bases, with 18 bases between. CDR3 bases: TGTGCCAGCGCGAACAGGGCAGAATGGTACGAGCAGTACTTC. Protein sequence: CASANRAEWYEQYF.

Only a few counts were recorded for this clone. The V gene is TRBV19, the J gene TRBJ2-1; D gene uncertain. CDR3 length equals 16 residues. Germline values: CDR1 LNHDA, CDR2 SQIVND (reference sequence). The V gene lost 5 bases and the J gene lost 1 base, with 15 bases spanning the gap. The CDR3 loop is CASSPAPTVSYNEQFF. The CDR3 DNA follows: TGTGCCAGTAGTCCGGCGCCTACAGTTTCCTACAATGAGCAGTTCTTC.